The rows below give T cell receptor beta chains drawn from one sample of a study of T-cell reconstitution after alpha-beta-depleted transplantation in children. TCRdb analysed the PCR reads with MiXCR anew, one entry per CDR3 protein. The data contain about 610,000 distinct CDR3 sequences, more than 9% of them seen just once; the ten biggest clones take up 4%. Sample: PBMCs from the stem cell graft donor, taken from the stem cell graft. Source of these receptors: a human donor who donated a stem cell graft to a child with acute myeloid leukemia. CDR3s include the opening cysteine and the closing phenylalanine or tryptophan. The order of the fields is D gene, V gene, J gene, clone size, CDR3 DNA, CDR3 protein. D genes are given only for firm matches. Only some rows state a clone size, as once, few, many or a class for expanded clones.

NA,TRBV11-2,TRBJ2-1,few,TGTGCCAGCAGCTTAGGTGTGTTAATGGATGAGCAGTTCTTC,CASSLGVLMDEQFF
NA,TRBV10-3,TRBJ2-3,NA,TGTGCCATCAGTGACCCGACTAGTCTTGAAGATACGCAGTATTTT,CAISDPTSLEDTQYF
TRBD2,TRBV12-3/TRBV12-4,TRBJ2-1,few,TGTGCCAGCAGTTTAGGACTAGCGGGAAGGGTTGATCAGTTCTTC,CASSLGLAGRVDQFF
TRBD2,TRBV6-5,TRBJ2-7,few,TGTGCCAGCAGTTACCGACTAGCGTTGTACGAGCAGTACTTC,CASSYRLALYEQYF
NA,TRBV5-1,TRBJ2-7,few,TGCGCCAGCAGCTTATACAACTACGAGCAGTACTTC,CASSLYNYEQYF
TRBD1,TRBV7-8,TRBJ2-3,NA,TGTGCCAGCAGCCCCCTAGGGACAGTTACAGATACGCAGTATTTT,CASSPLGTVTDTQYF
NA,TRBV3-1,TRBJ1-5,NA,TGTGCCAGCAGCCAAGATTTGAGCAATCAGCCCCAGCATTTT,CASSQDLSNQPQHF
NA,TRBV7-9,TRBJ1-6,NA,TGTGCCAGCAGCTTACCCAGGATACCTTCAGAATATAATTCACCCCTCCACTTT,CASSLPRIPSEYNSPLHF
TRBD2,TRBV4-2,TRBJ2-7,many,TGTGCCAGCAGCCAAGATCTAGCGGGAGCCTCCTACGAGCAGTACTTC,CASSQDLAGASYEQYF
TRBD2,TRBV4-3,TRBJ2-1,NA,TGCGCCAGCAGCCAAGATCACTTCGGGACTAGCGGAGCCTACAATGAGCAGTTCTTC,CASSQDHFGTSGAYNEQFF
TRBD1,TRBV5-1,TRBJ1-4,NA,TGCGCCAGCAGCTTGGCCCTTACAGGGGGCGATGAAAAACTGTTTTTT,CASSLALTGGDEKLFF
NA,TRBV7-3,TRBJ2-2,NA,TGTGCCAGCAGCCCCCGGGGACGGCCCGGGGAGCTGTTTTTT,CASSPRGRPGELFF
NA,TRBV12-3/TRBV12-4,TRBJ1-2,NA,TGTGCCAGCGTTGGACCCGCCTTAAATGGCTACACCTTC,CASVGPALNGYTF
NA,TRBV30,TRBJ1-1,few,TGTGCCTGGAGTCGGGGGCCTCAAAATGAAGCTTTCTTT,CAWSRGPQNEAFF
NA,TRBV6-1,TRBJ2-3,NA,TGTGCCAGCAGTGAAGCGTGGGTCGGCACAGATACGCAGTATTTT,CASSEAWVGTDTQYF
TRBD1,TRBV25-1,TRBJ2-1,NA,TGTGCCAGCAGTCCGGACAGGGGGCGGAGTAATGAGCAGTTCTTC,CASSPDRGRSNEQFF
TRBD2,TRBV2,TRBJ2-3,few,TGTGCCAGCAGTGAAGCTCAACTGCGACCGGGACTAGCCCGAGTAGGTACGCAGTATTTT,CASSEAQLRPGLARVGTQYF
TRBD1,TRBV7-9,TRBJ1-6,NA,TGTGCCAGCAGCTTAGGACAGGGACCTTCACCCCTCCACTTT,CASSLGQGPSPLHF
NA,TRBV18,TRBJ2-5,NA,TGTGCCAGCTCACCTATCGGGCCCCGACAAGAGACCCAGTACTTC,CASSPIGPRQETQYF
NA,TRBV5-1,TRBJ2-3,NA,TGCGCCAGCAGCTTGGACCTGGAAGATACGCAGTATTTT,CASSLDLEDTQYF
NA,TRBV3-1,TRBJ2-1,many,TGTGCCAGCAGCCACGCAGGAACTACCTACAATGAGCAGTTCTTC,CASSHAGTTYNEQFF
NA,TRBV5-1,TRBJ2-3,few,TGCGCCAGCAGCTCATGGAGCACAGATACGCAGTATTTT,CASSSWSTDTQYF
TRBD2,TRBV12-3/TRBV12-4,TRBJ2-3,many,TGTGCCAGCAGTTTTAGCGGGAGCGGTGATACGCAGTATTTT,CASSFSGSGDTQYF
NA,TRBV30,TRBJ2-7,NA,TGTGCCTGGAGTCAGAACAGGTACAGCGAGCAGTACTTC,CAWSQNRYSEQYF